This T cell receptor beta chain stems from a study of T cell responses to AZD1222 COVID-19 vaccine. As for the study in general: Pooling of second doses given at about 4 or about 12 weeks was done.

Of note for this clone: Its cognate antigen is unknown.

Study results and caveats: Donors, mostly white British, included more females; clonal diversity was possibly underestimated. CD4 TCRs covered the whole spike, strongest at regions 160-218 and 743-854.

Per germline, CDR1 SGHVS and CDR2 FQNEAQ. CDR3 length equals 15 residues. V lost 2 bases and J lost 2, with 10 bases in between. The protocol was immunoSEQ multiplex PCR, while the TCRdb copy is restricted to in-frame clones and leaves out a portion. The repertoire holds some 74,000 clones, more than 70% seen once, with about 20% in the top ten. The V and J genes are TRBV7-8 and TRBJ2-1; TRBD1 or TRBD2 may be the D gene (5 bases each). Sequenced here: peripheral blood, sampled on day 0 of AZD1222 vaccination. The clonotype originates from an adult in good health. The CDR3 region is CASSLRRDPYNEQFF. CDR3 in DNA: TGTGCCAGCAGCTTAAGACGGGACCCCTACAATGAGCAGTTCTTC.